This entry features one T cell receptor (beta chain) sequence. As yet, its antigen is unknown. Alongside a J-beta primer mix, a sample-barcoded 5' primer served in a second PCR lasting 7 to 11 cycles. TCRdb processed the 5' RACE reads anew with MiXCR; each CDR3 protein has one entry. The sample lists around 900,000 distinct CDR3 sequences, roughly half occurring once. These data come from a study of blood T cells in healthy people across ages. In the study overall: About one barcoded TCR beta cDNA was captured per two T cells. Study results and limitations: As naive T cell percentage varied, TCR beta diversity correlated strongly with it. The study could not conclusively compare naive and antigen-experienced cells, given its unsorted PBMCs.

V lost 5 bases, J lost 2 bases, and 14 bases stayed unmatched. This CDR3 comprises 18 residues. Germline V gene sequence: CDR1 SGHTA, CDR2 FQGTGA. The clonotype was recovered from a woman aged 55-75 years in good health. The chain recombines TRBV7-3 with TRBJ2-1; TRBD1 matches 8 bases. Sequencing was performed on blood. CDR3 loop: CASSPRDRHLGAYNEQFF. DNA for the CDR3: TGTGCCAGCAGCCCACGGGACAGGCATTTAGGTGCCTACAATGAGCAGTTCTTC.